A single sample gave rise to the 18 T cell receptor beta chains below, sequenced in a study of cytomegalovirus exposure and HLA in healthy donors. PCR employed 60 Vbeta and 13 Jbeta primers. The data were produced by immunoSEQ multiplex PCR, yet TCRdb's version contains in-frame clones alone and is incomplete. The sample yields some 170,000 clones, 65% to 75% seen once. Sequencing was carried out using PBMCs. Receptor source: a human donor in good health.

In nucleotides, the CDR3 is TGTGCCAGCAGCTTAAGAATGGCGGGGGCTGGCGAGCAGTACTTC. This codes for CASSLRMAGAGEQYF. This chain connects TRBV7-2 to TRBJ2-7; maybe TRBD2 (7 bases). Germline values: CDR1 SGHTA, CDR2 FQGNSA. V shed 2 bases and J shed 6 bases, with 17 bases lying between them. This CDR3 region has 15 residues.

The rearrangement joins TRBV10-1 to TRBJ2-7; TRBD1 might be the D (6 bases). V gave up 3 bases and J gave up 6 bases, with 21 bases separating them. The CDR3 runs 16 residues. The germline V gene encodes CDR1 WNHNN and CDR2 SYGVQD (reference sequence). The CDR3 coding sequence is TGCGCCAGCAGTGAAGGGCGCAGAGGGGGTTCCACCGAGCAGTACTTC. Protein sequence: CASSEGRRGGSTEQYF.

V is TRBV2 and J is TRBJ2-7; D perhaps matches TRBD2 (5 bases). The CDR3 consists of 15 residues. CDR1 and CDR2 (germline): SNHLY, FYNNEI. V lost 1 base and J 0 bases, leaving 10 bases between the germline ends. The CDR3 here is CASSEGTPSSYEQYF. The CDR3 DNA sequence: TGTGCCAGCAGTGAAGGGACTCCTTCCTCCTACGAGCAGTACTTC.

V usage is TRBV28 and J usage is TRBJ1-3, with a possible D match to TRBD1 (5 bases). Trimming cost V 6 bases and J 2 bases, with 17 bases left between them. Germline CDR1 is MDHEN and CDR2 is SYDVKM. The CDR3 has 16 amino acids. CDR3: CASSSLGGEAGNTIYF. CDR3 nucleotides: TGTGCCAGCAGCTCCCTGGGAGGGGAGGCTGGAAACACCATATATTTT. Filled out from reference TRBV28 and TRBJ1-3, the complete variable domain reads DVKVTQSSRYLVKRTGEKVFLECVQDMDHENMFWYRQDPGLGLRLIYFSYDVKMKEKGDIPEGYSVSREKKERFSLILESASTNQTSMYLCASSSLGGEAGNTIYFGEGSWLTVV.

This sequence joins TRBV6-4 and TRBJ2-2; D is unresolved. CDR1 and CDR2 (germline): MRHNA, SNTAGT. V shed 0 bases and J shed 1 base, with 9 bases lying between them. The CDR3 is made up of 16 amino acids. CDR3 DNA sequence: TGTGCCAGCAGTGACTCATATCGAGGGAACACCGGGGAGCTGTTTTTT. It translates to CASSDSYRGNTGELFF.

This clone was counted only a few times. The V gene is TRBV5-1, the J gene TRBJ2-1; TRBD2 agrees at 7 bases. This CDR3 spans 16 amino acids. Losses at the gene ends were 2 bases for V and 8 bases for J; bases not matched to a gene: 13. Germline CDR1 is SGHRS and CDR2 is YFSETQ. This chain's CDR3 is CASSFTAGRPLDEQFF. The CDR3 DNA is TGCGCCAGCAGCTTCACGGCCGGGAGGCCTCTCGATGAGCAGTTCTTC. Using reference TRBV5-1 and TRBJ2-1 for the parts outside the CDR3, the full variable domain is KAGVTQTPRYLIKTRGQQVTLSCSPISGHRSVSWYQQTPGQGLQFLFEYFSETQRNKGNFPGRFSGRQFSNSRSEMNVSTLELGDSALYLCASSFTAGRPLDEQFFGPGTRLTVL.

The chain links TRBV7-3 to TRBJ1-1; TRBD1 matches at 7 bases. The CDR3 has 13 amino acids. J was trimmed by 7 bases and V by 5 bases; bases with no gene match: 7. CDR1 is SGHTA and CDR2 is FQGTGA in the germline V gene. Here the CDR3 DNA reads TGTGCCAGCAGCCTTGACAACAGGGGTGAAGCTTTCTTT. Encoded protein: CASSLDNRGEAFF.

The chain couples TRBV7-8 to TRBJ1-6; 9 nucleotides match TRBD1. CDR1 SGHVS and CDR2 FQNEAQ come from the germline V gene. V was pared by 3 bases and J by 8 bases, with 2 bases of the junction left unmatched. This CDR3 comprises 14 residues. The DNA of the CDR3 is TGTGCCAGCAGCTTGAGACAGGGGGATTCACCCCTCCACTTT. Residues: CASSLRQGDSPLHF.

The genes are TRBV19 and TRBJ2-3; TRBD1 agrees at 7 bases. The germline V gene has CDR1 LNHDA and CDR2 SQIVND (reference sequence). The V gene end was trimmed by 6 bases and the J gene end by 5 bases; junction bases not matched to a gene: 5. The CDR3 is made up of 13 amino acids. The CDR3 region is CASRTGRLDTQYF. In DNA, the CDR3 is TGTGCCAGTAGGACAGGGAGACTAGATACGCAGTATTTT. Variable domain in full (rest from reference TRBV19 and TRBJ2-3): DGGITQSPKYLFRKEGQNVTLSCEQNLNHDAMYWYRQDPGQGLRLIYYSQIVNDFQKGDIAEGYSVSREKKESFPLTVTSAQKNPTAFYLCASRTGRLDTQYFGPGTRLTVL.

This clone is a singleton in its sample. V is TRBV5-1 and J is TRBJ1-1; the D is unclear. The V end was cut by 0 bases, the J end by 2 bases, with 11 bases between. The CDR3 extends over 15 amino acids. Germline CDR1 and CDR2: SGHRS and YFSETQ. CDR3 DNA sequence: TGCGCCAGCAGCTTGGGGAGGGCTCGAAACACTGAAGCTTTCTTT. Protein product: CASSLGRARNTEAFF.

CDR3: CASRPQGWETQYF. DNA for the CDR3: TGTGCCAGCAGGCCCCAGGGCTGGGAGACCCAGTACTTC. The V call is TRBV5-6, the J call TRBJ2-5; possible D gene TRBD1, 5 bases. Germline assignment: CDR1 SGHDT and CDR2 YYEEEE. V was cut by 5 bases and J by 5 bases, with 13 bases left in between. The CDR3 is 13 amino acids.

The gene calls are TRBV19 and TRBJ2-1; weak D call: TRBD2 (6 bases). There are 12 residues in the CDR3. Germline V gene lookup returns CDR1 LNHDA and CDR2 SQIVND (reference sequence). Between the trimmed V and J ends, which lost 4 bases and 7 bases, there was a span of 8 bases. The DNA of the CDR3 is TGTGCCAGTAGTACCCGGGAGAATGAGCAGTTCTTC. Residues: CASSTRENEQFF.

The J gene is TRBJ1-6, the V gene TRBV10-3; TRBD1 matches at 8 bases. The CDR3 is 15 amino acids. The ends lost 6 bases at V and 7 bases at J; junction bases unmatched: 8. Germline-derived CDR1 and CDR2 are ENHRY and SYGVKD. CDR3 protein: CAIRDRATSNSPLHF. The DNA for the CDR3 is TGTGCCATCAGGGACAGGGCGACCTCGAATTCACCCCTCCACTTT.

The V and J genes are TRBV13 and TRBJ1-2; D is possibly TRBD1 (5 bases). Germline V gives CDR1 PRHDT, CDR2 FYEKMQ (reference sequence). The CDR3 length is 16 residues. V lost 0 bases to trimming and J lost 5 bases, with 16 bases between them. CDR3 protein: CASSLGTVGGWYGYTF. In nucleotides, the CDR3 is TGTGCCAGCAGCTTAGGAACCGTGGGGGGTTGGTATGGCTACACCTTC.

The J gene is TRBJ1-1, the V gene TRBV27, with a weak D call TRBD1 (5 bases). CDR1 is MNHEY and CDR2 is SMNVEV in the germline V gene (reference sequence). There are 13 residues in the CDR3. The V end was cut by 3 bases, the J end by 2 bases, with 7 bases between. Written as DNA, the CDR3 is TGTGCCAGCAGTTTGACAGATAACACTGAAGCTTTCTTT. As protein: CASSLTDNTEAFF.

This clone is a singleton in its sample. The CDR3 nucleotides are TGCGCCAGCAGCTTGGCCGGGGTCGACACCGGGGAGCTGTTTTTT. Translated, it gives CASSLAGVDTGELFF. This chain joins TRBV5-1 and TRBJ2-2, with a tentative D call TRBD2 (5 bases). The ends were cut back, 0 bases at V and 3 bases at J, with 9 bases in the middle. The CDR3 has 15 amino acids. The germline gives CDR1 SGHRS, CDR2 YFSETQ.

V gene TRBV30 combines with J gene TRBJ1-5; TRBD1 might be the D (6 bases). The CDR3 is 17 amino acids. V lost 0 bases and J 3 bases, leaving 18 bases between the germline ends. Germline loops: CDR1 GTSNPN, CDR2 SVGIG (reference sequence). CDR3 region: CAWSVLESGASNQPQHF. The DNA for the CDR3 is TGTGCCTGGAGTGTACTAGAATCAGGGGCCTCCAATCAGCCCCAGCATTTT.

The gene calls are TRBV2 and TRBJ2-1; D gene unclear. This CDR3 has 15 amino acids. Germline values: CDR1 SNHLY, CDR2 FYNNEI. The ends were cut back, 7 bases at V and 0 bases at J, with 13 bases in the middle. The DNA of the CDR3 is TGTGCCAGCAAAGAGCGCCTCCTCTCCTACAATGAGCAGTTCTTC. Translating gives CASKERLLSYNEQFF.